The 16 T cell receptor beta chains presented below share a single source sample, sequenced in a study of technical replicates of blood from a few donors. The data were produced by immunoSEQ multiplex PCR, yet TCRdb's version contains in-frame clones alone and is incomplete. The sample gives some 100,000 clones, roughly 95% of which show up once; approximately 0.2% is in the top ten. Sample: T cells isolated from PBMCs. The receptor set was obtained from a human donor in good health.

The rearrangement joins TRBV6-5 to TRBJ2-1; no clear D gene. V shed 7 bases and J shed 7 bases, with 20 bases lying between them. CDR1 and CDR2 (germline): MNHEY, SVGAGI. This CDR3 has 15 amino acids. The CDR3 here is CASKPDILISNEQFF. The CDR3 region has the DNA TGTGCCAGCAAGCCCGACATACTGATATCGAATGAGCAGTTCTTC.

The V and J genes are TRBV7-2 and TRBJ2-1; 14 nucleotides agree with TRBD2. Germline CDR1 reads SGHTA; CDR2 reads FQGNSA. This CDR3 is built from 16 residues. Unmatched junction bases numbered 9, after V lost 5 bases and J lost 9 bases. CDR3 DNA: TGTGCCAGCAGCGGGGGGACTAGCGGGAGTTATAGTGAGCAGTTCTTC. This encodes CASSGGTSGSYSEQFF.

Written as DNA, the CDR3 is TGTGCCAGCAGCCCGACAGGGGTTGAGCAGTTCTTC. It yields the protein CASSPTGVEQFF. The J gene is TRBJ2-1, the V gene TRBV6-1, with TRBD1 matching over 8 bases. The CDR3 contains 12 residues. Trimming at V came to 6 bases and at J to 9 bases, leaving 4 bases not matched to a gene. Germline-derived CDR1 and CDR2 are MNHNS and SASEGT.

This chain links TRBV12-5 with TRBJ1-2; the match to TRBD1 covers 7 bases. The CDR3 covers 19 residues. The V and J ends lost 1 base and 3 bases, in that order; junction bases with no gene match: 17. Looked up from germline, CDR1 is LGHNT and CDR2 is FRNRAP. The chain's CDR3 is CASGLAILGGFRGHYGYTF. The CDR3 coding sequence is TGTGCTAGTGGTTTGGCTATCCTAGGGGGCTTTAGGGGTCACTATGGCTACACCTTC. The whole variable domain, remainder taken from reference TRBV12-5 and TRBJ1-2, is DARVTQTPRHKVTEMGQEVTMRCQPILGHNTVFWYRQTMMQGLELLAYFRNRAPLDDSGMPKDRFSAEMPDATLATLKIQPSEPRDSAVYFCASGLAILGGFRGHYGYTFGSGTRLTVV.

V usage is TRBV9 and J usage is TRBJ2-7; D may be TRBD1 (5 bases). V gave up 0 bases and J gave up 2 bases, with 18 bases separating them. Germline V gene sequence: CDR1 SGDLS, CDR2 YYNGEE. CDR3 length equals 17 residues. The DNA of the CDR3 is TGTGCCAGCAGCGTAGGAATTGCAGGGCCGTCGCCCTACGAGCAGTACTTC. Protein: CASSVGIAGPSPYEQYF.

CDR3 sequence reads: CASSLAGGSYEQYF. The CDR3 region has the DNA TGTGCCAGCAGCTTAGCGGGAGGTTCCTACGAGCAGTACTTC. The chain links TRBV14 to TRBJ2-7, with TRBD2 matching over 10 bases. J lost 1 base, V lost 5 bases, and 2 bases had no gene match. CDR1 is SGHDN, CDR2 FVKESK, per germline. This CDR3 is 14 amino acids long.

This rearrangement joins TRBV27 to TRBJ1-5; D is unresolved. This CDR3 has 13 amino acids. Germline V gene lookup returns CDR1 MNHEY and CDR2 SMNVEV (reference sequence). The germline V and J ends were trimmed by 4 bases and 3 bases, with 7 bases remaining between them. The CDR3 coding sequence is TGTGCCAGCAGTTCCGCGTACAATCAGCCCCAGCATTTT. Translated, it gives CASSSAYNQPQHF.

This clone appeared once. This rearrangement joins TRBV9 to TRBJ1-5, with 7 bases identical to TRBD1. The CDR3 has 19 residues. CDR1 SGDLS and CDR2 YYNGEE come from the germline V gene. The junction had 17 bases not matched to a gene; V was cut back by 5 bases and J by 0 bases. CDR3 coding DNA: TGTGCCAGCAGGAGAAGGGGACAGCCCTCCTATTATAGCAATCAGCCCCAGCATTTT. It codes for CASRRRGQPSYYSNQPQHF. Full variable domain (missing parts from reference TRBV9 and TRBJ1-5): DSGVTQTPKHLITATGQRVTLRCSPRSGDLSVYWYQQSLDQGLQFLIQYYNGEERAKGNILERFSAQQFPDLHSELNLSSLELGDSALYFCASRRRGQPSYYSNQPQHFGDGTRLSIL.

This clone was detected only once. V and J are TRBV29-1 and TRBJ2-1, with 11 nucleotides matching TRBD2. V trimming: 6 bases; J trimming: 7 bases; junction bases outside the gene matches: 11. The CDR3 extends over 15 amino acids. Germline-derived CDR1 and CDR2 are SQVTM and ANQGSEA. This chain's CDR3 is CSVSNGTSGRNEQFF. The CDR3 DNA reads as TGCAGCGTCTCGAACGGGACTAGCGGACGGAATGAGCAGTTCTTC.

The chain couples TRBV21-1 to TRBJ2-5; the DNA was not compared with TRBD1, the D call given in the table. TRBV21-1 is listed as a pseudogene. This CDR3 spans 18 amino acids. The CDR3 here is CASTAYIDHRGHQETQYF. For the CDR3, the DNA is TGTGCCAGCACTGCCTATATTGACCACAGGGGGCACCAAGAGACCCAGTACTTC.

The chain joins TRBV5-1 to TRBJ2-1; 9 bases map to TRBD1. Germline-derived CDR1 and CDR2 are SGHRS and YFSETQ. The CDR3 is 18 amino acids. Trimming at V came to 1 base and at J to 0 bases, leaving 8 bases not matched to a gene. CDR3 loop: CASSLYHGTGSSYNEQFF. The CDR3 coding sequence is TGCGCCAGCAGCTTGTACCATGGGACAGGGAGCTCCTACAATGAGCAGTTCTTC.

The chain is built from TRBV5-6 and TRBJ2-7, with D maybe TRBD2 (5 bases). This CDR3 is built from 14 residues. V dropped 5 bases and J dropped 4 bases, with 16 bases sitting between them. The germline CDR1 and CDR2 sequences are SGHDT and YYEEEE. The CDR3 DNA follows: TGTGCCAGCAGTCAAGGAGGACGTAGGTACGAGCAGTACTTC. Protein product: CASSQGGRRYEQYF.

The V call is TRBV5-1, the J call TRBJ2-5; the match to TRBD2 covers 12 bases. Per the germline V gene, CDR1 is SGHRS and CDR2 is YFSETQ. The CDR3 length is 15 residues. V lost 4 bases to trimming and J lost 5 bases; unmatched junction nucleotides: 6. In DNA form, the CDR3 reads TGCGCCAGCAGCGCTAGCGGGGGGGCAGGGGAGACCCAGTACTTC. It specifies CASSASGGAGETQYF. Full variable domain (missing parts from reference TRBV5-1 and TRBJ2-5): KAGVTQTPRYLIKTRGQQVTLSCSPISGHRSVSWYQQTPGQGLQFLFEYFSETQRNKGNFPGRFSGRQFSNSRSEMNVSTLELGDSALYLCASSASGGAGETQYFGPGTRLLVL.

J is TRBJ1-1 and V is TRBV12-5; possibly TRBD1 for D (5 bases). There are 15 residues in the CDR3. V was cut by 5 bases and J by 5 bases, with 18 bases left in between. Germline CDR1 and CDR2: LGHNT and FRNRAP. The CDR3 spells CASGPGQASETEAFF. The CDR3 bases are TGTGCTAGTGGTCCAGGGCAGGCCAGCGAAACTGAAGCTTTCTTT.

The DNA for the CDR3 is TGTGCCAGCAGCGTCAGCGCCCGTTTGACAGGGGTGGGCAACACCGGGGAGCTGTTTTTT. Translating gives CASSVSARLTGVGNTGELFF. V usage is TRBV9 and J usage is TRBJ2-2, with 8 bases that match TRBD1. Per the germline V gene, CDR1 is SGDLS and CDR2 is YYNGEE. There are 20 residues in the CDR3. Trimming removed 2 bases from V and 2 bases from J; junction bases left unmatched: 17.

The chain joins TRBV4-1 to TRBJ2-7; maybe TRBD1 (5 bases). Germline CDR1 and CDR2: MGHRA and YSYEKL. V was clipped by 0 bases and J by 11 bases, with 17 bases between them. The CDR3 has 14 amino acids. CDR3: CASSQENLQGGKYF. CDR3 DNA: TGCGCCAGCAGCCAAGAGAATCTGCAGGGTGGGAAGTACTTC.